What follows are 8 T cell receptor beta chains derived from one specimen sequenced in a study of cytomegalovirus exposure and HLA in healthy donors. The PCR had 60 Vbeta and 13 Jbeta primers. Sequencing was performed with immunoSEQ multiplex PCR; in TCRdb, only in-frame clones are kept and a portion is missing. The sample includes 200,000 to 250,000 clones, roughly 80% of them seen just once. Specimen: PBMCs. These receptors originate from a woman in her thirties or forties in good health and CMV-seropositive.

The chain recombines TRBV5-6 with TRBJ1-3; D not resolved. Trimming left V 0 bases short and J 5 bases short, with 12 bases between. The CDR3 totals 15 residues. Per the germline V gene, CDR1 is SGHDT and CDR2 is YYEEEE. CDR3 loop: CASSLGGNLRNTIYF. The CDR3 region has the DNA TGTGCCAGCAGCTTGGGCGGGAACTTAAGAAACACCATATATTTT.

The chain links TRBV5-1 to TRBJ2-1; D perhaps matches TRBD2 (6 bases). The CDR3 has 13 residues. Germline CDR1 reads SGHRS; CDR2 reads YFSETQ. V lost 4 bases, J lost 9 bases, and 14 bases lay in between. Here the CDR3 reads CASSPTRRGEQFF. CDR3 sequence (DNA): TGCGCCAGCAGCCCCACGCGGAGGGGTGAGCAGTTCTTC.

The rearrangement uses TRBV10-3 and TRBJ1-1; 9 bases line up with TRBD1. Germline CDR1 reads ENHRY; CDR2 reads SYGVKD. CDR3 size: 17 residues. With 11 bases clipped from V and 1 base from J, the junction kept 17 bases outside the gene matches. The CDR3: CAPPPQGALTPNTEAFF. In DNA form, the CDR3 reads TGTGCCCCCCCTCCACAGGGGGCCCTGACCCCGAACACTGAAGCTTTCTTT.

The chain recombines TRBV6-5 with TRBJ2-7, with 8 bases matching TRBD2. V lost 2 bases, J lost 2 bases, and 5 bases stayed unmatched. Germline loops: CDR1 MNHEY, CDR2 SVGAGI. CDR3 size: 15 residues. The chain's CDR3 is CASSYEAGVAYEQYF. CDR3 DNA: TGTGCCAGCAGTTACGAAGCGGGAGTGGCCTACGAGCAGTACTTC.

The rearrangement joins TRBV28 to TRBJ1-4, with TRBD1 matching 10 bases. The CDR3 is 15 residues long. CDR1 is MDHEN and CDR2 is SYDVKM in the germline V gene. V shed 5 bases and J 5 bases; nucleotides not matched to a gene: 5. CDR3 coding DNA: TGTGCCAGCAGTCTCTCGGGACAGGGGAATGAAAAACTGTTTTTT. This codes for CASSLSGQGNEKLFF.

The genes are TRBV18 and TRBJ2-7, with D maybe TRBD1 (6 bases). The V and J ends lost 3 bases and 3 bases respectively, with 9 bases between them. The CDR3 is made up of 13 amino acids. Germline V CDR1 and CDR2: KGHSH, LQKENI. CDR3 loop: CASSPEGGYEQYF. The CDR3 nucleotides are TGTGCCAGCTCACCCGAAGGGGGCTACGAGCAGTACTTC.

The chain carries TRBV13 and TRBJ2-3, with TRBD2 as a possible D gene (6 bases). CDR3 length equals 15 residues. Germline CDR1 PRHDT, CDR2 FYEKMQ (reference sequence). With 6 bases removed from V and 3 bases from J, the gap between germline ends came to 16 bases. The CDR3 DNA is TGTGCCAGCAGTCGCCCAGGAGGGAGAACAGATACGCAGTATTTT. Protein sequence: CASSRPGGRTDTQYF.

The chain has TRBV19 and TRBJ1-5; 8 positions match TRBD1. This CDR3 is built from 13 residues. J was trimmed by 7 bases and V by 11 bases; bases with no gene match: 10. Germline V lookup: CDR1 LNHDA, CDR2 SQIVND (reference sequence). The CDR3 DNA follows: TGTGCCTCACAGGGGGGGGCTTGGCAGCCCCAGCATTTT. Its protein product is CASQGGAWQPQHF.